A selection of T cell receptor beta chains follows, all from one sample in a study of technical replicates of blood from a few donors. Clones were sequenced by immunoSEQ multiplex PCR, and TCRdb holds only the in-frame ones, with some missing. Among over 50,000 clones listed, roughly 97% were seen once. The source material was T cells isolated from PBMCs. Every receptor here comes from a human donor in good health. Both conserved end residues are part of each CDR3. Fields, in order: J gene, V gene, CDR3 protein.

>TRBJ2-2|TRBV6-5
CATIRDRLTGELFF
>TRBJ1-5|TRBV29-1
CSVVSYQPQHF
>TRBJ2-7|TRBV14
CASQLAGGYYEQYF
>TRBJ2-3|TRBV29-1
CSVTGTWGTDTQYF
>TRBJ2-2|TRBV11-2
CASSFGSPTGELFF
>TRBJ2-3|TRBV28
CASREFGRGTDTQYF
>TRBJ1-3|TRBV9
CASSGRDRGFRTIYF
>TRBJ2-1|TRBV7-9
CASRDPGTGTRYNEQFF
>TRBJ2-1|TRBV11-3
CASSSLLRPYNEQFF
>TRBJ2-7|TRBV29-1
CSVEVAGGSYEQYF
>TRBJ1-1|TRBV29-1
CSIGRDSSASEF
>TRBJ1-1|TRBV4-1
CASSQEREGRGSAFF
>TRBJ1-1|TRBV10-2
CASSGPEGGAAFF
>TRBJ1-5|TRBV27
CASSRTPGGADQPQHF
>TRBJ1-1|TRBV4-1
CASSLRTGGNTEAFF
>TRBJ1-4|TRBV5-1
CASSEGATEKLFF
>TRBJ1-2|TRBV6-5
CASRDRVFYGYTF
>TRBJ1-4|TRBV5-1
CASSLFAATNEKLFF
>TRBJ1-4|TRBV5-1
CASSLGGGTATNEKLFF
>TRBJ1-1|TRBV5-6
CASSFFAGLNTEAFF
>TRBJ2-5|TRBV14
CASSQGEWAGPRQETQYF
>TRBJ2-7|TRBV5-1
CASSLARLAGAHEQYF
>TRBJ1-1|TRBV5-1
CASSFTGVTEAFF
>TRBJ2-7|TRBV6-5
CASSYEGAGEQYF
>TRBJ1-1|TRBV6-1
CAISTGTGGVEAFF
>TRBJ2-1|TRBV6-6
CASSYSMTGYNEQFF
>TRBJ2-2|TRBV13
CASSFPASGGATGELFF
>TRBJ2-7|TRBV30
CAWSPGGNEQYF
>TRBJ2-3|TRBV19
CASSASGGGTDTQYF